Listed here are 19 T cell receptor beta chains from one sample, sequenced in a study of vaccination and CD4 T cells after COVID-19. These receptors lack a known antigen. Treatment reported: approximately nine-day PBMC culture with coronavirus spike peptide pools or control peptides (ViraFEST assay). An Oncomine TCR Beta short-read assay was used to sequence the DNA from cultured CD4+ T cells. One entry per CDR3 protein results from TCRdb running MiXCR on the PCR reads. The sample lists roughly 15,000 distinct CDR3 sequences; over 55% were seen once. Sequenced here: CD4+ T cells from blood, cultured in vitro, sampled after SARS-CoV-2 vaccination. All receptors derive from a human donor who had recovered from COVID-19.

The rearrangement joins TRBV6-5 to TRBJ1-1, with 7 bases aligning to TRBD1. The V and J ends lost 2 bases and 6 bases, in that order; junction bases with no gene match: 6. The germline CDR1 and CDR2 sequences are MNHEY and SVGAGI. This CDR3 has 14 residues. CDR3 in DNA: TGTGCCAGCAGTTACAATCCGGGACAGCCTGAAGCTTTCTTT. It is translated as CASSYNPGQPEAFF.

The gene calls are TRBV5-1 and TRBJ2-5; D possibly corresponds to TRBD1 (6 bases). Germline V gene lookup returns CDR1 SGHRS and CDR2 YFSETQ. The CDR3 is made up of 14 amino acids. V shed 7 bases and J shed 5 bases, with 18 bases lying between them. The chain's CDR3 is CASGIQGERETQYF. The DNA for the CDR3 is TGCGCCAGCGGAATACAGGGTGAACGGGAGACCCAGTACTTC. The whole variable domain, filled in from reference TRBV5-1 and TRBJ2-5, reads KAGVTQTPRYLIKTRGQQVTLSCSPISGHRSVSWYQQTPGQGLQFLFEYFSETQRNKGNFPGRFSGRQFSNSRSEMNVSTLELGDSALYLCASGIQGERETQYFGPGTRLLVL.

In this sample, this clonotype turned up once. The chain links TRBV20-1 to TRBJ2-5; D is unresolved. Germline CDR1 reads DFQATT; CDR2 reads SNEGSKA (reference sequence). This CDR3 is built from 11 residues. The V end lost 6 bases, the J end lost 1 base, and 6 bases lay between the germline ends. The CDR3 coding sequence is TGCAGTGCCCATTCCCAAGAGACCCAGTACTTC. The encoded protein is CSAHSQETQYF.

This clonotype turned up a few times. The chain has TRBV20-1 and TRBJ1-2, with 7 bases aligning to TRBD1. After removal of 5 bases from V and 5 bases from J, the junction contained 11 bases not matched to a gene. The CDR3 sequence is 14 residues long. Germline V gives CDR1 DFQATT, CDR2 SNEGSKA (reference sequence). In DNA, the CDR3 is TGCAGTGCTCTACGGGACAGAGCGATATATGGCTACACCTTC. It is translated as CSALRDRAIYGYTF.

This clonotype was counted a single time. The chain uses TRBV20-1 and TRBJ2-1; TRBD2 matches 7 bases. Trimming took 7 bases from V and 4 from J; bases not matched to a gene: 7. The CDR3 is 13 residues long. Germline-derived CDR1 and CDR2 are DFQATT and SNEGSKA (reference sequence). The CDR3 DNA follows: TGCAGTGAGTTAGCTAGCGGTTACAATGAGCAGTTCTTC. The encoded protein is CSELASGYNEQFF.

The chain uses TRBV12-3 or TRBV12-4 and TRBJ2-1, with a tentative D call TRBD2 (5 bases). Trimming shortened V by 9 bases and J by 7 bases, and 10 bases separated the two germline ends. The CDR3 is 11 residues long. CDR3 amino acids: CASKLGNEQFF. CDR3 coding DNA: TGTGCCAGTAAACTAGGGAATGAGCAGTTCTTC.

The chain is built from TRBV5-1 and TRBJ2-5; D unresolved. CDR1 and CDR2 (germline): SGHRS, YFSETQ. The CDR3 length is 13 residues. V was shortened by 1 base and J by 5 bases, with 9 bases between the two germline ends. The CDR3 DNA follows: TGCGCCAGCAGCTTGCAATCCAAGGAGACCCAGTACTTC. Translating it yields CASSLQSKETQYF.

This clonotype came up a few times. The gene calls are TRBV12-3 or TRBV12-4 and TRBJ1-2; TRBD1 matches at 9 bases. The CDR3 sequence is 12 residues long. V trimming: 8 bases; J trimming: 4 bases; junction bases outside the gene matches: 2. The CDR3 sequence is CASGDRAYGYTF. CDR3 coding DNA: TGTGCCAGCGGGGACAGGGCCTATGGCTACACCTTC.

The CDR3 bases are TGTGCCAGCAGCAGACAGTTAGCCCAGCCCCAGCATTTT. The encoded protein is CASSRQLAQPQHF. The chain carries TRBV6-1 and TRBJ1-5, with D tentatively TRBD1 (5 bases). V lost 6 bases to trimming and J lost 7 bases, with 13 bases between them. The CDR3 length is 13 residues. The germline V gene has CDR1 MNHNS and CDR2 SASEGT.

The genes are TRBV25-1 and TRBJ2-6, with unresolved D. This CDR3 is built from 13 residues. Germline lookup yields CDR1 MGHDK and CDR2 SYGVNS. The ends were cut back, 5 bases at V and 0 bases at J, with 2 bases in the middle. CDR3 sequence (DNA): TGTGCCAGCAGTCTCTCTGGGGCCAACGTCCTGACTTTC. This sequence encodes CASSLSGANVLTF.

CDR3 sequence: CATSDYRGPADTQYF. CDR3 coding DNA: TGTGCCACCAGTGACTACAGGGGTCCGGCGGATACGCAGTATTTT. The chain links TRBV24-1 to TRBJ2-3, with TRBD1 identical over 7 bases. Germline V CDR1 and CDR2: KGHDR, SFDVKD. The CDR3 is 15 amino acids. V shed 4 bases, J shed 6 bases, and the junction held 9 bases outside the gene matches.

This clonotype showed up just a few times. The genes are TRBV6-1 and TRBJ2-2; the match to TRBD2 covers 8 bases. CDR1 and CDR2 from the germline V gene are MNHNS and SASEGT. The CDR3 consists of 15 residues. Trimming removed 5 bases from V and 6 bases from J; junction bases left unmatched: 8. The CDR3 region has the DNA TGTGCCAGCAGTCAAGGACTAGCTTGGGCCGGGGAGCTGTTTTTT. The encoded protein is CASSQGLAWAGELFF.

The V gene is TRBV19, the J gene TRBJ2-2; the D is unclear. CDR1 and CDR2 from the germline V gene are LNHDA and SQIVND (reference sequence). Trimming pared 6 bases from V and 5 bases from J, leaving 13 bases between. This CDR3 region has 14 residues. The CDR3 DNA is TGTGCCAGTAGGGGTTCGACTGTTACCGGGGAGCTGTTTTTT. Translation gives CASRGSTVTGELFF.

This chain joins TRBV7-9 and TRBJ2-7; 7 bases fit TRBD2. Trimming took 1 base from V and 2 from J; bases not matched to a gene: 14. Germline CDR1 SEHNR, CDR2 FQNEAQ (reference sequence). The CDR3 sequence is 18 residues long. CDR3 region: CASSLGGIAGLQTYEQYF. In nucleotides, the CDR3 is TGTGCCAGCAGCTTAGGTGGAATAGCGGGCCTCCAAACCTACGAGCAGTACTTC.

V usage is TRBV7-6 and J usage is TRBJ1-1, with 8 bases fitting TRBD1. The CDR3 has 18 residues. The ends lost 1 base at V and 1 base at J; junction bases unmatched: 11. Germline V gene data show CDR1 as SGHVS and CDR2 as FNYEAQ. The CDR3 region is CASSLGRQGTIWNTEAFF. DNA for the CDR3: TGTGCCAGCAGCTTAGGACGACAGGGGACTATTTGGAACACTGAAGCTTTCTTT.

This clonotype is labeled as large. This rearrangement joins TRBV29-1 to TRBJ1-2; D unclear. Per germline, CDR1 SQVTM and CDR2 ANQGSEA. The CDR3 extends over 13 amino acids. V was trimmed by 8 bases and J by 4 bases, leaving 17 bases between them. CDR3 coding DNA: TGCAGCACCTTCTCGGGTTTTCGCTATGGCTACACCTTC. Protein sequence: CSTFSGFRYGYTF.

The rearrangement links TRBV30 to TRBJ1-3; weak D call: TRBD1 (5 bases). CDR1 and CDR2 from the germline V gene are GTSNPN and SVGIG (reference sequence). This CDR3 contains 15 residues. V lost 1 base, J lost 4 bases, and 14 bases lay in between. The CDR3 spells CAWSGGGGYGNTIYF. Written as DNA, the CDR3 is TGTGCCTGGAGTGGTGGGGGGGGGTACGGAAACACCATATATTTT.

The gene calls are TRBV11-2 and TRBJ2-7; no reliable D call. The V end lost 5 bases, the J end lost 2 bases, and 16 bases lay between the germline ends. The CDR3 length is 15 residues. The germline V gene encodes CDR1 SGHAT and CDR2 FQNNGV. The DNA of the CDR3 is TGTGCCAGCAGCCTCCTCCGCCTGGCCCCCTACGAGCAGTACTTC. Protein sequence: CASSLLRLAPYEQYF.

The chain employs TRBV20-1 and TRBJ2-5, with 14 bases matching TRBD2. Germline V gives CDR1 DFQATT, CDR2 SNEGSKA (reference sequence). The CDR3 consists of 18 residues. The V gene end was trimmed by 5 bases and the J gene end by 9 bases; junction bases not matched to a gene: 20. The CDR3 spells CSAEEQGFGTSGSEAQYF. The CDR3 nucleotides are TGCAGTGCTGAGGAACAGGGATTCGGGACTAGCGGGAGTGAGGCCCAGTACTTC.